At least ten counts were recorded for the clone carrying this T cell receptor beta chain. The germline V gene has CDR1 SGHAT and CDR2 FQNNGV. The V end lost 5 bases, the J end lost 7 bases, and 14 bases lay between the germline ends. This CDR3 has 14 amino acids. The entry originates in a study of early T cells in non-severe SARS-CoV-2 infection. TCRdb reanalysed the 5' RACE reads using MiXCR and keeps one entry per CDR3 protein. The sample has 51,000 or so distinct CDR3 sequences; roughly 11% are singletons. The TCR originated in an adult who was a healthcare worker with PCR-confirmed SARS-CoV-2 infection or an uninfected control (not recorded which). This chain links TRBV11-2 with TRBJ2-2; D remains ambiguous. Sequenced sample: whole blood. The CDR3 protein is CASSPIAHIGELFF. As DNA, the CDR3 is TGTGCCAGCAGCCCAATAGCACACATCGGGGAGCTGTTTTTT.